These 31 T cell receptor beta chains were all obtained from the same sample, sequenced in a study of cytomegalovirus exposure and HLA in healthy donors. PCR employed 60 Vbeta and 13 Jbeta primers. Libraries were prepared by immunoSEQ multiplex PCR; TCRdb keeps only in-frame clonotypes and omits some of them. The sample holds roughly 190,000 clones, roughly 73% seen once. Sequencing was performed on PBMCs. These receptor sequences come from a female donor in good health and CMV-seronegative.

This clone has a handful of counts. The chain links TRBV9 to TRBJ1-2, with D perhaps TRBD1 (5 bases). The CDR3 totals 13 residues. CDR1 and CDR2 from the germline V gene are SGDLS and YYNGEE. The V and J ends lost 0 bases and 8 bases respectively, with 11 bases between them. The CDR3 DNA sequence: TGTGCCAGCAGCGTAGGAGGGGAGGAGGGCTACACCTTC. Amino acid sequence: CASSVGGEEGYTF.

The rearrangement uses TRBV19 and TRBJ2-3; 8 bases agree with TRBD1. Germline loops: CDR1 LNHDA, CDR2 SQIVND (reference sequence). The CDR3 runs 14 residues. J was trimmed by 2 bases and V by 2 bases; bases with no gene match: 0. The CDR3 bases are TGTGCCAGTAGTATACAGGGGGCCACAGATACGCAGTATTTT. This codes for CASSIQGATDTQYF.

This sequence joins TRBV15 and TRBJ2-1, with a tentative D call TRBD1 (6 bases). V was shortened by 8 bases and J by 6 bases, with 29 bases between the two germline ends. This CDR3 is 18 amino acids long. Germline lookup yields CDR1 LNHNV and CDR2 YYDKDF (reference sequence). CDR3 nucleotides: TGTGCCACCCACAGCGGACAGCTGCAACCCCCTCTGGGCAATGAGCAGTTCTTC. Protein sequence: CATHSGQLQPPLGNEQFF.

The rearrangement links TRBV28 to TRBJ2-7, with a tentative D call TRBD1 (5 bases). The ends were cut back, 7 bases at V and 2 bases at J, with 21 bases in the middle. The germline V gene has CDR1 MDHEN and CDR2 SYDVKM. CDR3 length equals 16 residues. The chain's CDR3 is CASTSLKGQPPYEQYF. The CDR3 DNA is TGTGCCAGCACCTCGCTCAAGGGGCAGCCCCCCTACGAGCAGTACTTC. The complete variable domain, with remaining parts taken from reference TRBV28 and TRBJ2-7, reads DVKVTQSSRYLVKRTGEKVFLECVQDMDHENMFWYRQDPGLGLRLIYFSYDVKMKEKGDIPEGYSVSREKKERFSLILESASTNQTSMYLCASTSLKGQPPYEQYFGPGTRLTVT.

The chain is built from TRBV7-8 and TRBJ1-2, with 8 bases fitting TRBD1. CDR1 is SGHVS and CDR2 is FQNEAQ in the germline V gene. Trimming cost V 5 bases and J 2 bases; bases outside gene matches: 4. This CDR3 is built from 14 residues. DNA for the CDR3: TGTGCCAGCAGCCTAAGACAGGGGAACTATGGCTACACCTTC. Translating gives CASSLRQGNYGYTF.

As for this clone: At one end the junction does not follow the germline gene, possibly because of a read error. This specimen includes other DNA sequences encoding the same CDR3. The rearrangement joins TRBV5-1 to TRBJ2-1; perhaps TRBD2 as D (6 bases). Germline lookup yields CDR1 SGHRS and CDR2 YFSETQ. The CDR3 totals 11 residues. Here the CDR3 reads CASNLAHEQFF. Written as DNA, the CDR3 is TGCGCCAGCAACCTAGCGCATGAGCAATTCTTC.

The chain carries TRBV28 and TRBJ2-1; a weak D match, TRBD1 (5 bases). Germline V gene data show CDR1 as MDHEN and CDR2 as SYDVKM. This CDR3 has 15 amino acids. The V gene lost 3 bases and the J gene lost 1 base, with 10 bases spanning the gap. The CDR3 here is CASSFTGLSYNEQFF. CDR3 DNA sequence: TGTGCCAGCAGTTTCACAGGCCTATCCTACAATGAGCAGTTCTTC.

The V gene is TRBV18, the J gene TRBJ1-4; D perhaps matches TRBD1 (5 bases). V was trimmed by 2 bases and J by 6 bases, leaving 13 bases between them. CDR1 is KGHSH, CDR2 LQKENI, per germline. The CDR3 has 15 residues. CDR3 in amino acids: CASSPNTGSDEKLFF. CDR3 nucleotide sequence: TGTGCCAGCTCACCAAATACAGGTTCGGATGAAAAACTGTTTTTT. Variable domain in full (rest from reference TRBV18 and TRBJ1-4): NAGVMQNPRHLVRRRGQEARLRCSPMKGHSHVYWYRQLPEEGLKFMVYLQKENIIDESGMPKERFSAEFPKEGPSILRIQQVVRGDSAAYFCASSPNTGSDEKLFFGSGTQLSVL.

The chain links TRBV5-1 to TRBJ2-7; 8 nucleotides align to TRBD1. The junction had 2 bases not matched to a gene; V was cut back by 3 bases and J by 0 bases. The CDR3 runs 14 residues. Germline V gene data show CDR1 as SGHRS and CDR2 as YFSETQ. In DNA form, the CDR3 reads TGCGCCAGCAGCTGGACAGGGAGCTCCTACGAGCAGTACTTC. Its translation is CASSWTGSSYEQYF.

V and J are TRBV25-1 and TRBJ2-7; tentative D call: TRBD1 (7 bases). V shed 3 bases and J shed 6 bases, with 21 bases lying between them. This CDR3 has 16 amino acids. The germline V gene encodes CDR1 MGHDK and CDR2 SYGVNS. For the CDR3, the DNA is TGTGCCAGCAGTGAGTGGCGTCAGGAGGGGGCCGGCGAGCAGTACTTC. Protein sequence: CASSEWRQEGAGEQYF.

The gene calls are TRBV23-1 and TRBJ2-7; no firm D call. TRBV23-1 is reported as an ORF; its role is uncertain. V lost 5 bases to trimming and J lost 2 bases, with 16 bases between them. The CDR3 contains 15 residues. CDR3 sequence (DNA): TGCGCCAGCAGTTCCGAGAGGCAGCCTCCCTACGAGCAGTACTTC. Protein product: CASSSERQPPYEQYF.

This clone occurred a few times. J is TRBJ2-2 and V is TRBV5-1; TRBD1 matches at 9 bases. V gave up 4 bases and J gave up 4 bases; unmatched junction bases: 8. The CDR3 is made up of 16 amino acids. Germline-derived CDR1 and CDR2 are SGHRS and YFSETQ. This CDR3 reads CASSPLTGGGTGELFF. CDR3 coding DNA: TGCGCCAGCAGCCCTTTGACAGGGGGTGGCACCGGGGAGCTGTTTTTT.

The chain uses TRBV6-6 and TRBJ1-6; 9 bases align to TRBD1. Germline-derived CDR1 and CDR2 are MNHNY and SVGAGI (reference sequence). V dropped 7 bases and J dropped 2; count of bases not matched to a gene: 3. The CDR3 length is 15 residues. This CDR3 is CASIDRGTYNSPLHF. The CDR3 DNA reads as TGTGCCAGCATCGACAGGGGGACCTATAATTCACCCCTCCACTTT.

In nucleotides, the CDR3 is TGTGCCAGCAGCGTAGAGGGACAGGGAGGCGAAAAACTGTTTTTT. The encoded protein is CASSVEGQGGEKLFF. The chain employs TRBV9 and TRBJ1-4, with 9 nucleotides matching TRBD1. The trim removed 0 bases at V and 8 bases at J, leaving 5 bases unmatched. This CDR3 is 15 amino acids long. Germline V CDR1 and CDR2: SGDLS, YYNGEE.

This chain connects TRBV7-2 to TRBJ2-2; TRBD2 aligns across 7 bases. J lost 2 bases, V lost 3 bases, and 6 bases had no gene match. In germline, CDR1 is SGHTA, CDR2 FQGNSA. The CDR3 loop spans 16 amino acids. CDR3 DNA sequence: TGTGCCAGCAGCTTTCAGCGGGGCACCAACACCGGGGAGCTGTTTTTT. Protein: CASSFQRGTNTGELFF. Looking up the rest from reference TRBV7-2 and TRBJ2-2 gives the full variable domain: GAGVSQSPSNKVTEKGKDVELRCDPISGHTALYWYRQSLGQGLEFLIYFQGNSAPDKSGLPSDRFSAERTGGSVSTLTIQRTQQEDSAVYLCASSFQRGTNTGELFFGEGSRLTVL.

This clone was counted a few times. The chain carries TRBV6-1 and TRBJ2-7; 8 bases map to TRBD1. The CDR3 extends over 14 amino acids. Germline CDR1 reads MNHNS; CDR2 reads SASEGT. Trimming took 6 bases from V and 3 from J; bases not matched to a gene: 7. CDR3 loop: CASSPGTGYYEQYF. CDR3 nucleotide sequence: TGTGCCAGCAGCCCCGGGACAGGATACTACGAGCAGTACTTC.

This clone was seen once. V is TRBV5-5 and J is TRBJ2-3; no clear D gene. V lost 0 bases to trimming and J lost 0 bases, with 8 bases between them. The length of the CDR3 is 15 residues. From germline, CDR1 is SGHKS and CDR2 YYEKEE (reference sequence). The CDR3 loop reads CASSLDGGSTDTQYF. The CDR3 DNA reads as TGTGCCAGCAGCTTGGACGGCGGTAGCACAGATACGCAGTATTTT.

The chain joins TRBV7-2 to TRBJ1-1; the match to TRBD1 covers 9 bases. The CDR3 consists of 19 residues. V dropped 1 base and J dropped 1; count of bases not matched to a gene: 13. Germline loops: CDR1 SGHTA, CDR2 FQGNSA. The CDR3, as DNA: TGTGCCAGCAGCTTAGAGAGGGACAGGGTAGTACGAGGGAACACTGAAGCTTTCTTT. Translation gives CASSLERDRVVRGNTEAFF.

The V and J genes are TRBV4-1 and TRBJ2-5; TRBD2 aligns across 10 bases. The germline V gene has CDR1 MGHRA and CDR2 YSYEKL. J lost 1 base, V lost 4 bases, and 9 bases had no gene match. CDR3 size: 17 residues. The chain's CDR3 is CASSPTDGTSVQETQYF. As DNA, the CDR3 is TGCGCCAGCAGCCCTACCGACGGGACTAGCGTCCAAGAGACCCAGTACTTC.

The chain links TRBV13 to TRBJ1-2; a weak D match, TRBD1 (6 bases). Germline V gene data show CDR1 as PRHDT and CDR2 as FYEKMQ (reference sequence). V was trimmed by 4 bases and J by 7 bases, leaving 10 bases between them. The CDR3 totals 12 residues. The CDR3 DNA reads TGTGCCAGCAGCTACAGGGTACCTGGCTACACCTTC. Its protein product is CASSYRVPGYTF.

This sequence joins TRBV5-1 and TRBJ2-3; no clear D. There are 14 residues in the CDR3. V gave up 3 bases and J gave up 1 base, with 9 bases separating them. CDR1 and CDR2 from the germline V gene are SGHRS and YFSETQ. This CDR3 is CASSWADRTDTQYF. DNA for the CDR3: TGCGCCAGCAGCTGGGCAGATCGCACAGATACGCAGTATTTT.

The table lists this clone with a few counts. The rearrangement uses TRBV7-6 and TRBJ2-5; TRBD2 is a possible D gene (5 bases). CDR1 is SGHVS and CDR2 is FNYEAQ in the germline V gene. This CDR3 is 15 amino acids long. The germline V and J ends were trimmed by 5 bases and 7 bases, with 20 bases remaining between them. CDR3 in DNA: TGTGCCAGCAGCCAACCTCTTTCGGCCGCGGGGACCCAGTACTTC. Protein: CASSQPLSAAGTQYF.

The rearrangement joins TRBV30 to TRBJ1-1; D unresolved. Germline V gene lookup returns CDR1 GTSNPN and CDR2 SVGIG (reference sequence). The V gene lost 0 bases and the J gene lost 6 bases, with 17 bases spanning the gap. The length of the CDR3 is 15 residues. CDR3 sequence reads: CAWSVGGGAYSEAFF. The CDR3 nucleotides are TGTGCCTGGAGTGTAGGCGGTGGAGCTTACTCTGAAGCTTTCTTT.

The genes are TRBV5-4 and TRBJ2-7; D is perhaps TRBD1 (5 bases). From germline, CDR1 is SGHNT and CDR2 YYREEE (reference sequence). Trimming cost V 4 bases and J 3 bases, with 11 bases left between them. This CDR3 contains 13 residues. The chain's CDR3 is CASSLDTIYEQYF. The CDR3, as DNA: TGTGCCAGCAGCCTGGACACAATCTACGAGCAGTACTTC.

J is TRBJ2-5 and V is TRBV6-5, with 14 bases identical to TRBD2. Per germline, CDR1 MNHEY and CDR2 SVGAGI. V shed 6 bases, J shed 5 bases, and the junction held 2 bases outside the gene matches. This CDR3 comprises 14 residues. CDR3 coding DNA: TGTGCCAGCAGCAGACTAGCGGGAGGGGAGACCCAGTACTTC. This gives the protein CASSRLAGGETQYF.

This clone was seen only a few times. The chain carries TRBV2 and TRBJ2-5, with D uncertain. The V end was cut by 5 bases, the J end by 2 bases, with 18 bases between. CDR1 SNHLY and CDR2 FYNNEI come from the germline V gene. CDR3 length: 16 residues. This CDR3 is CASSWLESRGQETQYF. CDR3 DNA sequence: TGTGCCAGCAGTTGGTTGGAGTCCCGCGGACAAGAGACCCAGTACTTC.

The genes are TRBV12-5 and TRBJ2-1; the match to TRBD1 covers 7 bases. The CDR3 is 14 amino acids. After removal of 7 bases from V and 5 bases from J, the junction contained 8 bases not matched to a gene. Germline CDR1 is LGHNT and CDR2 is FRNRAP. The CDR3 nucleotides read TGTGCTAGTGCACCGGGACAGCGAAACAATGAGCAGTTCTTC. Protein product: CASAPGQRNNEQFF.

This rearrangement joins TRBV5-1 to TRBJ2-3, with 9 positions matching TRBD2. V trimming: 4 bases; J trimming: 4 bases; junction bases outside the gene matches: 10. Germline V gene lookup returns CDR1 SGHRS and CDR2 YFSETQ. The CDR3 is 16 amino acids. The CDR3 DNA reads as TGCGCCAGCAGCCCTCCTGGCGGGGGGGTTTCAGATACGCAGTATTTT. Encoded protein: CASSPPGGGVSDTQYF.

This chain links TRBV7-8 with TRBJ1-6; D remains ambiguous. The V end lost 2 bases, the J end lost 0 bases, and 8 bases lay between the germline ends. There are 16 residues in the CDR3. Per germline, CDR1 SGHVS and CDR2 FQNEAQ. In DNA form, the CDR3 reads TGTGCCAGCAGCTTAAGAGATTACTCCTATAATTCACCCCTCCACTTT. Amino acids: CASSLRDYSYNSPLHF. Complete variable domain (other parts from reference TRBV7-8 and TRBJ1-6): GAGVSQSPRYKVAKRGQDVALRCDPISGHVSLFWYQQALGQGPEFLTYFQNEAQLDKSGLPSDRFFAERPEGSVSTLKIQRTQQEDSAVYLCASSLRDYSYNSPLHFGNGTRLTVT.

The V gene is TRBV28, the J gene TRBJ2-1, with TRBD1 matching 9 bases. This CDR3 spans 15 amino acids. Trimming removed 3 bases from V and 7 bases from J; junction bases left unmatched: 7. From germline, CDR1 is MDHEN and CDR2 SYDVKM. The CDR3 is CASSFGDRAKNEQFF. The CDR3, as DNA: TGTGCCAGCAGTTTCGGGGACAGGGCTAAGAATGAGCAGTTCTTC. Using reference TRBV28 and TRBJ2-1 for the parts outside the CDR3, the full variable domain is DVKVTQSSRYLVKRTGEKVFLECVQDMDHENMFWYRQDPGLGLRLIYFSYDVKMKEKGDIPEGYSVSREKKERFSLILESASTNQTSMYLCASSFGDRAKNEQFFGPGTRLTVL.

Concerning this clone: The junction does not match germline at one end; this may be a read error. This sequence joins TRBV7-9 and TRBJ1-3; no firm D call. CDR3 length: 12 amino acids. Germline-derived CDR1 and CDR2 are SEHNR and FQNEAQ (reference sequence). The CDR3 coding sequence is TGTTCCAGCAGCTTACTCGGAAACACCATATATTTT. Protein sequence: CSSSLLGNTIYF.